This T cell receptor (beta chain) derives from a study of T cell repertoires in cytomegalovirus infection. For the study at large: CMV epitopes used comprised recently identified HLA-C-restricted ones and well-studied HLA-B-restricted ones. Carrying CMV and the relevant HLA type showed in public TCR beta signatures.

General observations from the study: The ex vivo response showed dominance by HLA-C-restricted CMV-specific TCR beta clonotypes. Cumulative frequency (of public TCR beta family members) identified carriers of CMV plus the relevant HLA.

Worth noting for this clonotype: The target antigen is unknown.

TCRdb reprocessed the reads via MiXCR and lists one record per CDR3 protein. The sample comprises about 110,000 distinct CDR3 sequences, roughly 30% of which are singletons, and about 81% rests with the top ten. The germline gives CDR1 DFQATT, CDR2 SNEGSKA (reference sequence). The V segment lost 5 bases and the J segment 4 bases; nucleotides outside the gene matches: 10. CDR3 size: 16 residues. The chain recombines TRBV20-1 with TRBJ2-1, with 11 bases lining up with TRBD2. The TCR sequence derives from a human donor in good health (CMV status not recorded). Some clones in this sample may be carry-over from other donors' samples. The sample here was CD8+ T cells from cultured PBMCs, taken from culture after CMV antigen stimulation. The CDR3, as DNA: TGCAGTGCTCCCTACCTAGCGGGGGGACCTTACAATGAGCAGTTCTTC. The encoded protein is CSAPYLAGGPYNEQFF.